A single sample is the source of the 29 T cell receptor beta chains below, sequenced in a study of blood T cell repertoires in COVID-19. This table comes from immunoSEQ multiplex PCR, and its TCRdb copy is limited to in-frame clones, with some not included. The sample includes around 170,000 clones, approximately 90% of them seen just once. Sequencing was done on a sample of peripheral blood. These receptors were obtained from a woman in her 30s with acute or convalescent COVID-19.

The chain uses TRBV24-1 and TRBJ1-2; 8 bases are a match to TRBD1. The CDR3 consists of 14 residues. V lost 3 bases, J lost 5 bases, and 4 bases stayed unmatched. Germline values: CDR1 KGHDR, CDR2 SFDVKD. This chain's CDR3 is CATSDRQGNYGYTF. The DNA of the CDR3 is TGTGCCACCAGTGATAGACAGGGGAATTATGGCTACACCTTC.

The V call is TRBV7-9, the J call TRBJ2-1, with D perhaps matching TRBD1 (6 bases). V gave up 5 bases and J gave up 2 bases, with 13 bases separating them. The CDR3 runs to 15 residues. Germline-derived CDR1 and CDR2 are SEHNR and FQNEAQ (reference sequence). Here the CDR3 DNA reads TGTGCCAGCAGCCCACCGGGACACCCCTACAATGAGCAGTTCTTC. This gives the protein CASSPPGHPYNEQFF.

The chain carries TRBV7-9 and TRBJ2-1, with 13 bases matching TRBD2. The CDR3 contains 16 residues. V gave up 5 bases and J gave up 8 bases; unmatched junction bases: 9. Per the germline V gene, CDR1 is SEHNR and CDR2 is FQNEAQ (reference sequence). The DNA for the CDR3 is TGTGCCAGCAGCGGGGGACTAGCGGGACGAAATTATGAGCAGTTCTTC. Protein product: CASSGGLAGRNYEQFF.

The chain uses TRBV2 and TRBJ2-1; TRBD1 might be the D (6 bases). V gave up 6 bases and J gave up 3 bases, with 9 bases separating them. The length of the CDR3 is 13 residues. Looked up from germline, CDR1 is SNHLY and CDR2 is FYNNEI. The CDR3 here is CASSEGVYNEQFF. The CDR3 DNA reads as TGTGCCAGCAGCGAGGGGGTCTACAATGAGCAGTTCTTC. Full variable domain (remainder filled in from reference TRBV2 and TRBJ2-1): EPEVTQTPSHQVTQMGQEVILRCVPISNHLYFYWYRQILGQKVEFLVSFYNNEISEKSEIFDDQFSVERPDGSNFTLKIRSTKLEDSAMYFCASSEGVYNEQFFGPGTRLTVL.

CDR3 residues: CASDRDTQETQYF. The CDR3, as DNA: TGTGCCAGCGACCGGGACACCCAAGAGACCCAGTACTTC. This chain links TRBV7-9 with TRBJ2-5, with D perhaps matching TRBD1 (6 bases). CDR3 size: 13 residues. V lost 8 bases to trimming and J lost 1 base, with 11 bases between them. Germline V lookup: CDR1 SEHNR, CDR2 FQNEAQ (reference sequence).

On this clone: A read error may produce the germline difference seen at one junction end. The chain joins TRBV27 to TRBJ2-7; 7 positions agree with TRBD1. Germline values: CDR1 MNHEY, CDR2 SMNVEV (reference sequence). The length of the CDR3 is 11 residues. The CDR3: CASSSPGTDRF. DNA for the CDR3: TGTGCCAGCAGTTCCCCCGGGACAGATAGATTC.

The CDR3 loop is CASSEWPNYEQYF. Written as DNA, the CDR3 is TGTGCCAGCAGTGAATGGCCAAACTACGAGCAGTACTTC. The J gene is TRBJ2-7, the V gene TRBV25-1; D unresolved. In germline, CDR1 is MGHDK, CDR2 SYGVNS. The CDR3 is 13 residues long. Trimming removed 1 base at V and 3 bases at J, with 7 bases between.

In the case of this clone: The sample contains more than one DNA sequence encoding this CDR3. The gene calls are TRBV2 and TRBJ1-1, with a possible D match to TRBD1 (5 bases). The germline V gene encodes CDR1 SNHLY and CDR2 FYNNEI. Between the trimmed V and J ends, which lost 7 bases and 5 bases, there was a span of 11 bases. The length of the CDR3 is 12 residues. The CDR3 coding sequence is TGTGCCAGCAAAGGGCGGGGGACTGAAGCTTTCTTT. Translated: CASKGRGTEAFF.

V usage is TRBV3-1 (or the pseudogene TRBV3-2) and J usage is TRBJ1-1; D might be TRBD1 (5 bases). Per germline, CDR1 LGHDT and CDR2 YNNKEL (reference sequence). The V and J ends lost 5 bases and 8 bases respectively, with 12 bases between them. The CDR3 runs 12 residues. The chain's CDR3 is CASSDGTSEAFF. CDR3 nucleotides: TGTGCCAGCAGCGATGGGACTTCCGAAGCTTTCTTT.

V usage is TRBV10-3 and J usage is TRBJ1-5, with D unclear. CDR1 is ENHRY and CDR2 is SYGVKD in the germline V gene. CDR3 size: 14 residues. V was clipped by 4 bases and J by 2 bases, with 9 bases between them. The CDR3 sequence: CAISAGAGNQPQHF. The CDR3 DNA sequence: TGTGCCATCAGTGCCGGTGCCGGCAATCAGCCCCAGCATTTT.

This rearrangement joins TRBV5-1 to TRBJ1-2; D perhaps matches TRBD1 (5 bases). The CDR3 runs to 14 residues. The V gene's germline CDR1 is SGHRS and CDR2 YFSETQ. V lost 2 bases and J lost 5, with 13 bases in between. In DNA, the CDR3 is TGCGCCAGCAGCTTTGTAGCAGGGATGTATGGCTACACCTTC. It yields the protein CASSFVAGMYGYTF.

The chain is built from TRBV20-1 and TRBJ2-2, with D maybe TRBD1 (6 bases). V lost 3 bases and J lost 6, with 14 bases in between. CDR1 and CDR2 (germline): DFQATT, SNEGSKA (reference sequence). The CDR3 is 14 amino acids. Here the CDR3 reads CSASPRGRAGELFF. CDR3 coding DNA: TGCAGTGCTAGTCCCAGGGGCCGGGCCGGGGAGCTGTTTTTT.

This sequence joins TRBV15 and TRBJ1-6, with D possibly matching TRBD1 (6 bases). Trimming shortened V by 7 bases and J by 8 bases, and 15 bases separated the two germline ends. Per the germline V gene, CDR1 is LNHNV and CDR2 is YYDKDF (reference sequence). This CDR3 region has 14 residues. CDR3 sequence: CATNTGTNYSPLHF. Here the CDR3 DNA reads TGTGCCACCAATACCGGGACAAACTATTCACCCCTCCACTTT.

This clone has more than one count but fewer than ten. The same CDR3 is also encoded by other DNA sequences in this sample. This rearrangement joins TRBV5-1 to TRBJ2-2; TRBD1 is a possible D gene (5 bases). Trimming left V 4 bases short and J 0 bases short, with 7 bases between. This CDR3 region has 14 residues. Germline V gene sequence: CDR1 SGHRS, CDR2 YFSETQ. CDR3 bases: TGCGCCAGCAGCCCGACAGCGAACACCGGGGAGCTGTTTTTT. This gives the protein CASSPTANTGELFF.

This chain's CDR3 is CASSLSTGAGRAFF. In DNA form, the CDR3 reads TGTGCCAGCAGTTTATCTACAGGGGCGGGTAGGGCTTTCTTT. This chain joins TRBV27 and TRBJ1-1, with 7 bases lining up with TRBD1. V was clipped by 0 bases and J by 11 bases; unmatched bases: 9. This CDR3 has 14 residues. Per the germline V gene, CDR1 is MNHEY and CDR2 is SMNVEV (reference sequence).

The chain has TRBV27 and TRBJ1-2; perhaps TRBD1 as D (5 bases). CDR3 length: 15 residues. Trimming left V 4 bases short and J 8 bases short, with 20 bases between. Germline CDR1 MNHEY, CDR2 SMNVEV (reference sequence). The CDR3 bases are TGTGCCAGCAGTTCAGGAGGGGACGAAAGGCAGGGCTACACCTTC. Protein product: CASSSGGDERQGYTF.

This clone was recorded only once. V and J are TRBV28 and TRBJ1-2; 7 bases fit TRBD1. V dropped 7 bases and J dropped 3; count of bases not matched to a gene: 2. Per the germline V gene, CDR1 is MDHEN and CDR2 is SYDVKM. This CDR3 contains 12 residues. The chain's CDR3 is CASKGTDYGYTF. Here the CDR3 DNA reads TGTGCCAGCAAGGGGACAGACTATGGCTACACCTTC.

This clone occurred a few times. CDR3 region: CASSLGHTGELFF. CDR3 bases: TGTGCCAGCAGTCTGGGGCACACCGGGGAGCTGTTTTTT. The genes are TRBV28 and TRBJ2-2; D might be TRBD1 (5 bases). The germline V and J ends were trimmed by 5 bases and 3 bases, with 7 bases remaining between them. The germline V gene has CDR1 MDHEN and CDR2 SYDVKM. CDR3 size: 13 residues.

The CDR3 spells CASSLGTSVTDTQYF. The CDR3 bases are TGTGCCAGCAGCTTAGGGACTAGCGTCACAGATACGCAGTATTTT. The V gene is TRBV5-6, the J gene TRBJ2-3, with 10 bases aligning to TRBD2. The V gene's germline CDR1 is SGHDT and CDR2 YYEEEE. With V trimmed by 2 bases and J by 2 bases, 2 bases remained unmatched. CDR3 length: 15 amino acids. The variable domain in full, completed from reference TRBV5-6 and TRBJ2-3, reads DAGVTQSPTHLIKTRGQQVTLRCSPKSGHDTVSWYQQALGQGPQFIFQYYEEEERQRGNFPDRFSGHQFPNYSSELNVNALLLGDSALYLCASSLGTSVTDTQYFGPGTRLTVL.

Comments on this clone: Other DNA sequences in this specimen translate into the identical CDR3. This CDR3 reads CASSEDSYGYTF. The CDR3 bases are TGTGCCAGCAGTGAGGACAGCTATGGCTACACCTTC. The V call is TRBV2, the J call TRBJ1-2; maybe TRBD1 (6 bases). The CDR3 has 12 amino acids. V lost 3 bases and J 4 bases, leaving 6 bases between the germline ends. Looked up from germline, CDR1 is SNHLY and CDR2 is FYNNEI.

This clone was found once. The sample holds other DNA sequences that translate to the same CDR3. The V and J genes are TRBV12-3 or TRBV12-4 and TRBJ2-7; 7 bases fit TRBD1. V lost 4 bases and J lost 3; bases outside the gene matches: 3. This CDR3 is 13 amino acids long. The CDR3 region is CASSWDSLYEQYF. In DNA form, the CDR3 reads TGTGCCAGCAGTTGGGACAGCCTCTACGAGCAGTACTTC.

CDR3 amino acids: CASSQRQGAGELFF. DNA of the CDR3: TGTGCCAGCAGCCAAAGACAGGGGGCCGGGGAGCTGTTTTTT. The rearrangement links TRBV3-1 (or the pseudogene TRBV3-2) to TRBJ2-2; TRBD1 agrees at 9 bases. The germline CDR1 and CDR2 sequences are LGHDT and YNNKEL (reference sequence). Losses at the gene ends were 2 bases for V and 6 bases for J; bases not matched to a gene: 1. The CDR3 has 14 amino acids.

The J gene is TRBJ2-3, the V gene TRBV25-1, with a possible D match to TRBD2 (6 bases). This CDR3 is built from 16 residues. V was cut by 5 bases and J by 2 bases, with 17 bases left in between. Germline assignment: CDR1 MGHDK and CDR2 SYGVNS. CDR3: CASSILSGFPTDTQYF. The CDR3 bases are TGTGCCAGCAGTATCCTTAGCGGCTTCCCCACAGATACGCAGTATTTT.

This clone is a singleton in its sample. This chain connects TRBV28 to TRBJ2-7, with D unclear. CDR1 MDHEN and CDR2 SYDVKM come from the germline V gene. The CDR3 runs to 12 residues. The V and J ends lost 5 bases and 3 bases respectively, with 8 bases between them. The CDR3 region has the DNA TGTGCCAGCAGTCAACCCTACTACGAGCAGTACTTC. This gives the protein CASSQPYYEQYF.

This rearrangement joins TRBV18 to TRBJ1-2; possibly TRBD1 for D (6 bases). CDR1 KGHSH and CDR2 LQKENI come from the germline V gene. The CDR3 covers 13 residues. Between the trimmed V and J ends, which lost 3 bases and 6 bases, there was a span of 11 bases. CDR3 nucleotides: TGTGCCAGCTCACCTACACAGGGCCATGGCTACACCTTC. Translation gives CASSPTQGHGYTF. Variable domain in full (rest from reference TRBV18 and TRBJ1-2): NAGVMQNPRHLVRRRGQEARLRCSPMKGHSHVYWYRQLPEEGLKFMVYLQKENIIDESGMPKERFSAEFPKEGPSILRIQQVVRGDSAAYFCASSPTQGHGYTFGSGTRLTVV.

The genes are TRBV15 and TRBJ2-1; 9 bases match TRBD2. This CDR3 spans 16 amino acids. J lost 9 bases, V lost 0 bases, and 9 bases had no gene match. Germline CDR1 reads LNHNV; CDR2 reads YYDKDF (reference sequence). DNA for the CDR3: TGTGCCACCAGCAGAGATCGTATAGCGGGAGTTCCTGAGCAGTTCTTC. Protein product: CATSRDRIAGVPEQFF.

The J gene is TRBJ2-7, the V gene TRBV24-1, with D tentatively TRBD2 (6 bases). Between the trimmed V and J ends, which lost 7 bases and 0 bases, there was a span of 15 bases. This CDR3 is built from 15 residues. Looked up from germline, CDR1 is KGHDR and CDR2 is SFDVKD. This chain's CDR3 is CATSPTGGTSYEQYF. CDR3 bases: TGTGCCACCAGCCCCACCGGCGGGACCTCCTACGAGCAGTACTTC.

The rearrangement links TRBV7-2 to TRBJ2-6; the D is unclear. The CDR3 is made up of 13 amino acids. CDR1 SGHTA and CDR2 FQGNSA come from the germline V gene. Trimming took 8 bases from V and 0 from J, leaving 5 bases between them. CDR3 loop: CASVLSGANVLTF. Here the CDR3 DNA reads TGTGCCAGCGTACTCTCTGGGGCCAACGTCCTGACTTTC.

The genes are TRBV2 and TRBJ1-3; D remains unclear. The V gene lost 1 base and the J gene lost 0 bases, with 4 bases spanning the gap. Germline V lookup: CDR1 SNHLY, CDR2 FYNNEI. The CDR3 sequence is 14 residues long. The CDR3 here is CASSEGPSGNTIYF. CDR3 bases: TGTGCCAGCAGTGAAGGGCCCTCTGGAAACACCATATATTTT.